This is a list of T cell receptor beta chains from one sample in a study of monozygotic twins with inflammatory bowel disease. Using the 5' RACE reads, TCRdb records one entry per CDR3 protein without DNA. In all, the sample yields a few hundred thousand distinct CDR3 sequences. Material: blood. These receptor sequences come from a human donor with ulcerative colitis or Crohn's disease, or a healthy co-twin of an affected twin (not recorded which). CDR3s include the opening cysteine and the closing phenylalanine or tryptophan.

j_gene	len	v_gene	CDR3aa
TRBJ2-2	14	TRBV6-6	CASSYGGIIGELFF
TRBJ1-1	15	TRBV4-3	CASSRTVAQNTEAFF
TRBJ1-2	15	TRBV19	CASSIPMGGTYGYTF
TRBJ1-2	14	TRBV7-9	CASSRGDRAYGYTF
TRBJ2-7	15	TRBV7-2	CASSLAVLREDEQYF
TRBJ1-1	11	TRBV28	CGAASNTEAFF
TRBJ1-5	13	TRBV12-3/TRBV12-4	CASSFTSNQPQHF
TRBJ1-6	13	TRBV27	CASSSGVNSPLHF
TRBJ2-4	16	TRBV28	CASSPVQGGFKNIQYF
TRBJ1-1	16	TRBV10-3	CAISEEGVRPNTEAFF